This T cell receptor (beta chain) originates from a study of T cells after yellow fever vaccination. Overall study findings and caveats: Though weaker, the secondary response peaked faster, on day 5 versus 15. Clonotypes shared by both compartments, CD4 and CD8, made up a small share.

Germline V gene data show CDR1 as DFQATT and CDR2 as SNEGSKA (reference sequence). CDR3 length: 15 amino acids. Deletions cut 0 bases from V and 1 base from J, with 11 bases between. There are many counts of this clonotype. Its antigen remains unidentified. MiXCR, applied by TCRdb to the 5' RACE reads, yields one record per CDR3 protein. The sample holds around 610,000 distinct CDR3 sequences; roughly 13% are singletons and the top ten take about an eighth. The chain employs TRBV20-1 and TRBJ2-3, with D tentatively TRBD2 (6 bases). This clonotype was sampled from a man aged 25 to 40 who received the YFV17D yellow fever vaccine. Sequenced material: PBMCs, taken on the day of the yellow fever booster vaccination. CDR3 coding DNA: TGCAGTGCTAGAGACATGCTAGCGCGCACAGATACGCAGTATTTT. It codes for CSARDMLARTDTQYF.